This note documents a single T cell receptor beta chain sequence. Which antigen it targets is not known. No base quality information exists; no much larger clone differs at one position. The data stem from a study of cytomegalovirus exposure and HLA in healthy donors (dated by TCRdb to the late 2010s). With respect to the entire study: In an earlier analysis of 550 to 750 of the donors, less than 350 Gb of sequence data and some 120 million unique TCR beta sequences from approximately 180 million T cells were reported. Approximately 330 gigabases of sequencing data and 70 million to 95 million unique TCR sequences made up an early release that covered nearly 650 HLA-typed donors. High-throughput TCR immunosequencing, statistical association of individual TCRs with disease status, and machine learning were combined to predict cytomegalovirus infection status. All discovery cohort repertoires had been generated on a single sequencing platform. Among 300 to 500 genotyped donors of the cohort, an average of roughly 230,000 unique TCR beta nucleotide sequences was sequenced per donor, of which approximately 19% were non-productive. The number of typed donors differed by locus: about 629-630 for A, B, C, DRB1 and DQB1; 522 for DQA1; around 610 for DPA1; and some 450 for DPB1. Donor age, sex, ethnicity and CMV serostatus were collected together with the repertoire data. To study patterns of TCR occurrence, a later analysis re-analyzed previously published TCR beta repertoires from 500 to 850 donors and added high-resolution HLA genotyping. The study aimed to test whether cataloging public T cell receptors could reveal signatures of past pathogen exposure. A separate validation cohort of 100 to 150 different subjects was used in addition to the roughly 640-subject first cohort. The study used immunosequencing to profile the T cell repertoires of 666 subjects and linked those repertoires to cytomegalovirus serostatus. A later genetic analysis used genome-wide SNP genotypes for about 55% of the 666 donors, treating that subset as a discovery cohort. HLA typing included class I and class II loci at four-digit resolution. An earlier analysis of 587 of the donors applied high-throughput TCR beta sequencing to assess whether each TCR beta V gene segment acted as functional or pseudogenic. A handful of DR-DQ haplotypes were handled as single units for association and clustering because linkage in the cohort was strong. Among the roughly 390 genotyped donors, approximately 76% belonged to the genetic ancestry cluster associated with self-reported Caucasian donors. Rather than drawing on any new phenotypic data, the later analysis identified candidate immune exposures from TCR beta sequences and the way those sequences occurred across donors. The paper as a whole reports these results and caveats: In an earlier analysis of approximately 590 of the donors, most TCR beta V segments appeared in productive rearrangements about 87% or about 30% of the time, broadly matching IMGT annotations. HLA typing was unavailable for some donors at each locus, so association tests used only the typed subset. According to a later genetic analysis, donors in an Asian-associated ancestry cluster had fewer N-insertions in productive TCRs than the approximately 650-donor mean. In a later analysis, several top co-occurrence clusters were reported to appear linked to parvovirus B19, influenza, CMV and Epstein-Barr virus. A cluster of highly shared sequence variants was judged likely to be a technical artifact of the sequencing pipeline. For the cohort, immune exposure information was limited to CMV serostatus. A few of the identified cytomegalovirus-associated TCR beta chains were confirmed in vitro to be specific for cytomegalovirus antigens. In a later analysis, most CMV-associated TCR beta chains were found to appear HLA-restricted, with HLA associations seemingly driven largely by CMV exposure. In a later genetic analysis, a missense DCLRE1C variant was associated with V-gene and J-gene trimming of TCR beta chains, and the association was replicated in an independent cohort. Some IMGT-functional V segments, including TRBV6-2 and TRBV6-3, could not be told apart with the 87-base-pair reads, so those segments were excluded. Correlated functional status among segregating V segments might be attributable to linkage disequilibrium, but an unknown experimental factor could not be ruled out. In the study, 150 to 200 TCR beta chains were listed as associated with cytomegalovirus. Assigning TCR associations to individual alleles was difficult when HLA alleles, especially DR and DQ, strongly co-occurred. A later analysis found that HLA-associated TCR beta chains were more clonally expanded and had lower generation probabilities than equally common non-associated chains. In this cohort, only TCR beta chains were sequenced, and detectable features were limited by the absence of alpha or paired-chain data. In a later analysis, TCR association rates were found to vary across HLA loci, with the most associated TCRs seen for DRB1 alleles and the fewest for HLA-C alleles. The presence/absence analyses assumed that sequencing depth was roughly uniform across donors, and that assumption may not be true. Because counts were too low, about 18 rarely observed V segments, including chromosome 9 orphons, were excluded from the earlier analysis of about 500 of the donors. A later analysis associated 16,951 TCR beta sequences with specific HLA alleles at a false discovery rate of 0.05. It was suggested by the authors that the approach could potentially be generalized to other disease states and immunological phenotypes. Most TCR sequences were seen in very few donors, while some public TCRs were found in many individuals. Cytomegalovirus status was reported to be diagnosed by the classifier with high specificity and sensitivity in both the original and validation cohorts. A further reported finding was that TCR beta sequences accurately predicted the HLA-A and HLA-B alleles for most subjects in the first cohort.

V is cut by 7 bases and J by 5 bases, and the space between the germline ends is 12 bases. Based on the germline V gene, the CDR1 and CDR2 sequences are SNHLY and FYNNEI. Counted from cysteine to phenylalanine, this CDR3 has 12 amino acids. The DNA shown is the 36-base CDR3, in frame from base 1. Library preparation was by the immunoSEQ multiplex PCR assay. For the multiplex PCR, a mixture combining 60 forward primers for TCR Vbeta segments and 13 reverse primers for TCR Jbeta segments was used. The CDR3 region of rearranged TCR beta genes was amplified from genomic DNA with a multiplex PCR assay. On the Illumina HiSeq System, the amplified TCR beta libraries were sequenced as 87-base-pair reads. Regarding the original processing steps: A later analysis tallied roughly 76 million unique TCR beta chains across the approximately 670 repertoires, and around 10 million of those chains were shared by two or more donors. Raw reads were error-corrected and collapsed into unique sequences with a nearest-neighbor algorithm that merged closely related sequences to remove PCR and sequencing errors. CDR3 sequences were aligned to IMGT reference sequences to assign V, D and J gene segments. For a sequence to be retained, a match of at least six nucleotides to both a V gene segment and a J gene segment was required. A rearrangement was called productive if the CDR3 had no stop codons and remained in frame with V and J, and every other rearrangement was called non-productive. CDR3 was defined according to IMGT convention as the region running from the second conserved V-encoded cysteine to the conserved J-encoded phenylalanine. Sequences without an unambiguous match to a single V gene segment were excluded from the earlier analysis of several hundred of the donors. In an earlier analysis of several hundred of the donors, V segments were called functional above 56.7% productive rearrangements and were called segregating when the between-donor standard deviation exceeded 5%. To diagnose cytomegalovirus status from the catalog of TCR beta chain sequences, a statistical classification framework was built. V and J gene assignment, in a later analysis, came from comparing TCR nucleotide sequences with IMGT/GENE-DB human TR gene sequences. In a later analysis, CDR3 sequences and most-parsimonious VDJ recombination scenarios were assigned using the TCRdist pipeline. In a later analysis, each TCR beta chain was defined by its CDR3 amino acid sequence together with its V-gene family, and reads lacking a unique V-gene family were excluded. A later analysis removed several hundred highly shared, low-generation-probability nucleotide sequences to deal with suspected cross-contamination and a sequencing artifact. In a later analysis, a clonal expansion index for each public chain was calculated from normalized within-repertoire ranks of inferred template counts. In a later analysis, generation probabilities were computed with a VDJ recombination model fitted to out-of-frame rearrangements, and the resulting probabilities were checked against IGoR. A later analysis scored TCR-TCR, TCR-HLA and TCR-CMV co-occurrence with hypergeometric tests, applying a repertoire-size bias correction to TCR pairs. A later analysis estimated false discovery rates by permuting HLA or CMV assignments 20 times. A later analysis grouped co-occurring TCRs with DBSCAN, adding TCRdist sequence similarity when clustering within HLA-allele-positive subsets. For co-occurrence clustering, repertoires with fewer than 30,000 or more than 120,000 public chains were excluded, along with four or five repertoires with anomalous nucleotide sharing. TCRdb's version of the immuneACCESS table is confined to in-frame rearrangements and falls short of the full clone set. An unresolved V gene accounts for under half of the shortfall where checked; the remainder is of unknown origin. That table supplies the V and J calls and clone size; D and trimming were determined from the DNA. The sample data list 170,000 or so clones, and approximately 80% of these were observed just once. About 0.63% of the sample is taken by the ten largest.

The cohort comprised 670 or so healthy bone marrow donors. At the time of sampling, every cohort member was nominally healthy, though immune exposures that went unrecorded were likely present. The donor tested CMV seronegative, placing the donor among the approximately 360 seronegative members of the cohort. Every donor gave a peripheral blood sample, and the peripheral blood mononuclear cells from that sample were used for TCR beta sequencing. Genomic DNA extraction from the blood cell samples was performed with the Qiagen DNeasy Blood Extraction Kit. The sample consisted of PBMCs. This sequence originates from a boy between 10 and 17 years old in good health and CMV-seronegative. The chain links TRBV2 with TRBJ2-7, with a weak D call of TRBD2 (5 bases match). The CDR3 sequence is CASTEEGNEQYF. The bases are TGTGCCAGCACGGAGGAAGGGAACGAGCAGTACTTC.